This T cell receptor beta chain comes out of a study of shared clonotypes between healthy human individuals. Adults of Caucasian background living in Nashville, Tennessee made up all donors. The authors distributed each subset's genomic DNA evenly over several immunoSEQ plates. Using immunoSEQ multiplex PCR, the repertoire was profiled, and TCRdb retains in-frame clones only, with some absent. The table has hundreds of thousands of clones, 74% seen once. The CDR3 runs to 12 residues. Germline V lookup: CDR1 SGHAT, CDR2 FQNNGV. Trimming cost V 3 bases and J 9 bases, with 9 bases left between them. Study results and caveats: A handful of donors shared approximately 5% of their naive CD4 clonotypes.

This clone was observed many times. What it recognizes is unknown. The rearrangement links TRBV11-2 to TRBJ2-1; D unresolved. The sample was memory CD4+ T cells sorted from blood. Documented subset: CD45RA-negative fraction. The sequence was collected from a woman aged 30 to 39 in good health. The CDR3 DNA reads as TGTGCCAGCAGCTTTTCAGAAGCTGAGCAGTTCTTC. Translation: CASSFSEAEQFF.